The 30 T cell receptor beta chains below were found in one sample sequenced in a study of cytotoxic CD8 clonotypes in ibrutinib-treated CLL. Profiled with immunoSEQ multiplex PCR; TCRdb holds only in-frame clones, not every one. In the table there are more than 30,000 clones, approximately 70% of which are singletons. Source: PBMCs, taken before ibrutinib treatment. The receptors derive from a human donor with chronic lymphocytic leukemia.

This sequence joins TRBV7-6 and TRBJ2-3; D gene uncertain. The ends were cut back, 5 bases at V and 5 bases at J, with 11 bases in the middle. The CDR3 totals 13 residues. From germline, CDR1 is SGHVS and CDR2 FNYEAQ. The chain's CDR3 is CASSRSWGDTQYF. In DNA, the CDR3 is TGTGCCAGCAGCCGAAGTTGGGGAGATACGCAGTATTTT.

The table lists this clone with a count of one. The V gene is TRBV6-1, the J gene TRBJ2-7; 10 positions agree with TRBD2. CDR1 MNHNS and CDR2 SASEGT come from the germline V gene. The CDR3 runs 18 residues. The J segment lost 5 bases and the V segment lost 3 bases, leaving 16 bases of the junction unmatched. The CDR3 nucleotides read TGTGCCAGCAGTGAGCGGGGGTTATCTAGCGGGAGCTACGACGAGCAGTACTTC. It specifies CASSERGLSSGSYDEQYF.

The chain couples TRBV2 to TRBJ2-2; 8 bases agree with TRBD2. The CDR3 has 14 residues. Per germline, CDR1 SNHLY and CDR2 FYNNEI. V dropped 4 bases and J dropped 6; count of bases not matched to a gene: 4. CDR3 in amino acids: CASSVGLVSGELFF. The CDR3 DNA follows: TGTGCCAGCAGTGTGGGACTAGTGTCCGGGGAGCTGTTTTTT.

This clone is judged medium-sized. This rearrangement joins TRBV10-3 to TRBJ2-1; 10 nucleotides match TRBD2. The J segment lost 10 bases and the V segment lost 2 bases, leaving 5 bases of the junction unmatched. Per the germline V gene, CDR1 is ENHRY and CDR2 is SYGVKD. This CDR3 contains 14 residues. In DNA, the CDR3 is TGTGCCATCAGTGAGAGCCTAGCGGGAGACGAGCAGTTCTTC. Translation gives CAISESLAGDEQFF.

The genes are TRBV15 and TRBJ2-1; 9 positions match TRBD2. Germline assignment: CDR1 LNHNV and CDR2 YYDKDF (reference sequence). V shed 3 bases, J shed 4 bases, and the junction held 4 bases outside the gene matches. The CDR3 runs to 15 residues. The CDR3 reads CATSSLAGVYNEQFF. The CDR3 nucleotides read TGTGCCACCAGCAGTTTAGCGGGGGTTTACAATGAGCAGTTCTTC.

The J gene is TRBJ2-1, the V gene TRBV2; perhaps TRBD2 as D (6 bases). V lost 7 bases and J lost 9, with 10 bases in between. Looked up from germline, CDR1 is SNHLY and CDR2 is FYNNEI. There are 11 residues in the CDR3. The CDR3 region has the DNA TGTGCCAGCAAGGAGGGCATTGAGCAGTTCTTC. Amino acids: CASKEGIEQFF.

This clone was recorded many times. The chain links TRBV6-1 to TRBJ1-1; D is possibly TRBD1 (6 bases). CDR3 length: 15 residues. Trimming removed 3 bases at V and 1 base at J, with 12 bases between. Germline CDR1 reads MNHNS; CDR2 reads SASEGT. The DNA for the CDR3 is TGTGCCAGCAGTGATATGACAGGCGGGAACACTGAAGCTTTCTTT. Protein product: CASSDMTGGNTEAFF.

The chain employs TRBV6-5 and TRBJ2-7, with 7 bases lining up with TRBD1. Losses at the gene ends were 5 bases for V and 0 bases for J; bases not matched to a gene: 7. Germline V CDR1 and CDR2: MNHEY, SVGAGI. This CDR3 spans 15 amino acids. The CDR3 protein is CASSTPGQSSYEQYF. The DNA of the CDR3 is TGTGCCAGCAGTACGCCGGGACAGAGCTCCTACGAGCAGTACTTC.

J is TRBJ2-7 and V is TRBV27, with D maybe TRBD2 (5 bases). Germline CDR1 and CDR2: MNHEY and SMNVEV (reference sequence). This CDR3 contains 13 residues. Deletions cut 8 bases from V and 5 bases from J, with 16 bases between. The CDR3 spells CASGPREVDEQYF. DNA of the CDR3: TGTGCCAGCGGCCCCCGGGAAGTGGACGAGCAGTACTTC.

The chain combines TRBV4-3 with TRBJ1-4; 7 nucleotides match TRBD1. This CDR3 has 14 residues. CDR1 is LGHNA, CDR2 YSLEER, per germline. The trim removed 4 bases at V and 4 bases at J, leaving 3 bases unmatched. The DNA for the CDR3 is TGCGCCAGCAGCCCCCGACAGGGTAATGAAAAACTGTTTTTT. Protein sequence: CASSPRQGNEKLFF.

CDR3 sequence: CASSEATTLGPGETQYF. CDR3 coding DNA: TGCGCCAGCAGTGAGGCCACAACATTGGGGCCCGGGGAGACCCAGTACTTC. The rearrangement uses TRBV10-1 and TRBJ2-5, with D possibly being TRBD1 (5 bases). In germline, CDR1 is WNHNN, CDR2 SYGVQD (reference sequence). The V and J ends lost 2 bases and 5 bases respectively, with 21 bases between them. The CDR3 totals 17 residues.

This clone has only a few counts. CDR3 residues: CASIRNREVFF. CDR3 bases: TGTGCCAGCATTCGGAACAGAGAGGTGTTTTTT. J is TRBJ1-4 and V is TRBV27; D gene unclear. The CDR3 loop spans 11 amino acids. Trimming removed 7 bases at V and 15 bases at J, with 15 bases between. Germline CDR1 and CDR2: MNHEY and SMNVEV (reference sequence). Full variable domain (missing parts from reference TRBV27 and TRBJ1-4): EAQVTQNPRYLITVTGKKLTVTCSQNMNHEYMSWYRQDPGLGLRQIYYSMNVEVTDKGDVPEGYKVSRKEKRNFPLILESPSPNQTSLYFCASIRNREVFFGSGTQLSVL.

The V gene is TRBV20-1, the J gene TRBJ2-3; D ambiguous. This CDR3 comprises 10 residues. Trimming took 5 bases from V and 6 from J, leaving 6 bases between them. The germline V gene encodes CDR1 DFQATT and CDR2 SNEGSKA (reference sequence). The CDR3 here is CSAVGDTQYF. CDR3 nucleotide sequence: TGCAGTGCTGTAGGTGATACGCAGTATTTT.

V gene TRBV2 combines with J gene TRBJ1-6, with 10 nucleotides matching TRBD1. The CDR3 totals 14 residues. Germline CDR1 is SNHLY and CDR2 is FYNNEI. The trim removed 8 bases at V and 10 bases at J, leaving 8 bases unmatched. The CDR3: CASQRQGAGSPLHF. As DNA, the CDR3 is TGTGCCAGCCAGCGACAGGGGGCAGGGTCACCCCTCCACTTT. Full variable domain (rest looked up from reference TRBV2 and TRBJ1-6): EPEVTQTPSHQVTQMGQEVILRCVPISNHLYFYWYRQILGQKVEFLVSFYNNEISEKSEIFDDQFSVERPDGSNFTLKIRSTKLEDSAMYFCASQRQGAGSPLHFGNGTRLTVT.

The chain joins TRBV30 to TRBJ1-1; 7 positions match TRBD1. The CDR3 covers 13 residues. The germline gives CDR1 GTSNPN, CDR2 SVGIG (reference sequence). After removal of 0 bases from V and 4 bases from J, the junction contained 2 bases not matched to a gene. In nucleotides, the CDR3 is TGTGCCTGGAGTGTAGGGGGCTCCACTGAAGCTTTCTTT. Translating it yields CAWSVGGSTEAFF.

CDR3 nucleotide sequence: TGTGCCAGCAGCTCATTCCCCCGAGGGAACACTGAAGCTTTCTTT. Amino acid sequence: CASSSFPRGNTEAFF. The rearrangement uses TRBV7-9 and TRBJ1-1; D ambiguous. The CDR3 consists of 15 residues. V gave up 4 bases and J gave up 1 base, with 13 bases separating them. Germline V lookup: CDR1 SEHNR, CDR2 FQNEAQ (reference sequence).

CDR3 amino acids: CASSKTGSTDTQYF. As DNA, the CDR3 is TGCGCCAGCAGTAAAACGGGCAGCACAGATACGCAGTATTTT. The V call is TRBV4-1, the J call TRBJ2-3; D is uncertain. This CDR3 comprises 14 residues. Germline assignment: CDR1 MGHRA and CDR2 YSYEKL. With 6 bases removed from V and 0 bases from J, the gap between germline ends came to 10 bases.

The chain joins TRBV7-2 to TRBJ2-5, with 9 bases fitting TRBD2. The germline gives CDR1 SGHTA, CDR2 FQGNSA. Trimming took 3 bases from V and 2 from J; bases not matched to a gene: 7. The CDR3 is 16 residues long. The CDR3 spells CASSLTSGGPQETQYF. CDR3 nucleotide sequence: TGTGCCAGCAGCTTGACTAGCGGAGGACCACAAGAGACCCAGTACTTC.

V is TRBV6-5 and J is TRBJ2-7; 7 bases map to TRBD2. Germline CDR1 MNHEY, CDR2 SVGAGI. This CDR3 comprises 14 residues. The V and J ends lost 8 bases and 5 bases, in that order; junction bases with no gene match: 12. This CDR3 reads CASRMWEGLDEQYF. The DNA for the CDR3 is TGTGCCAGCCGAATGTGGGAGGGGCTCGACGAGCAGTACTTC.

This sequence joins TRBV23-1 and TRBJ2-1, with D possibly TRBD2 on 5 matching bases. TRBV23-1 is an open reading frame whose function is uncertain. CDR3 length equals 12 residues. V lost 4 bases, J lost 4 bases, and 5 bases lay in between. CDR3 in DNA: TGCGCCAGCAGTCGGGAGTACAATGAGCAGTTCTTC. This encodes CASSREYNEQFF.

This clone was seen a few times. The rearrangement joins TRBV27 to TRBJ2-7; D gene unclear. Between the trimmed V and J ends, which lost 4 bases and 5 bases, there was a span of 9 bases. This CDR3 has 12 residues. CDR1 MNHEY and CDR2 SMNVEV come from the germline V gene (reference sequence). As DNA, the CDR3 is TGTGCCAGCAGTTCCCGGATAGACGAGCAGTACTTC. Amino acid sequence: CASSSRIDEQYF.

This chain connects TRBV7-2 to TRBJ1-6; possible D gene TRBD1, 5 bases. This CDR3 comprises 17 residues. V lost 4 bases and J 2 bases, leaving 15 bases between the germline ends. From germline, CDR1 is SGHTA and CDR2 FQGNSA. DNA of the CDR3: TGTGCCAGCAGCTCCCTTGGGGGTTACGCCTATAATTCACCCCTCCACTTT. Protein product: CASSSLGGYAYNSPLHF. Based on the CDR3 plus reference TRBV7-2 and TRBJ1-6, the full variable domain is GAGVSQSPSNKVTEKGKDVELRCDPISGHTALYWYRQSLGQGLEFLIYFQGNSAPDKSGLPSDRFSAERTGGSVSTLTIQRTQQEDSAVYLCASSSLGGYAYNSPLHFGNGTRLTVT.

The J gene is TRBJ2-7, the V gene TRBV30; no clear D gene. Germline V gives CDR1 GTSNPN, CDR2 SVGIG (reference sequence). V was clipped by 1 base and J by 2 bases, with 3 bases between them. The CDR3 loop spans 11 amino acids. CDR3 in amino acids: CAWSGAYEQYF. The CDR3 region has the DNA TGTGCCTGGAGTGGGGCCTACGAGCAGTACTTC.

CDR3 protein: CASSLPTSYEQYF. The CDR3 DNA sequence: TGTGCCAGCAGCTTACCGACTAGTTACGAGCAGTACTTC. The genes are TRBV13 and TRBJ2-7, with D possibly TRBD2 on 6 matching bases. Trimming took 2 bases from V and 4 from J, leaving 9 bases between them. CDR1 PRHDT and CDR2 FYEKMQ come from the germline V gene (reference sequence). The CDR3 spans 13 residues.

In its sample, this clone was seen once. This chain connects TRBV21-1 to TRBJ2-1; TRBD2, the table's D call, was not compared with the DNA. TRBV21-1 is a known pseudogene. This CDR3 is 18 amino acids long. The CDR3 DNA is TGTGCCAGCAGCAAAGCAAATAGCGGGAGGACTTCCTACAATGAGCAGTTCTTC. Translating it yields CASSKANSGRTSYNEQFF.

A few counts support this clone. This sequence joins TRBV19 and TRBJ1-1, with TRBD1 matching over 7 bases. V dropped 9 bases and J dropped 5; count of bases not matched to a gene: 6. Germline loops: CDR1 LNHDA, CDR2 SQIVND (reference sequence). The CDR3 loop spans 12 amino acids. CDR3 nucleotides: TGTGCCAGCCGAATACAGGGGACTGAAGCTTTCTTT. Translated: CASRIQGTEAFF.

This chain joins TRBV19 and TRBJ2-7; D possibly corresponds to TRBD1 (6 bases). Germline CDR1 reads LNHDA; CDR2 reads SQIVND (reference sequence). Trimming took off 4 bases at V and 1 base at J, with 14 bases between the two ends. The CDR3 runs 15 residues. This CDR3 is CASSRLDRPSYEQYF. CDR3 bases: TGTGCCAGTAGTAGATTGGACAGACCTTCCTACGAGCAGTACTTC.

The genes are TRBV11-3 and TRBJ2-5; 11 nucleotides match TRBD1. Germline V gene lookup returns CDR1 SGHNT and CDR2 YENEEA. Unmatched junction bases numbered 6, after V lost 0 bases and J lost 3 bases. This CDR3 is 17 amino acids long. Here the CDR3 DNA reads TGTGCCAGCAGCTTAGATTTGGGGACAGGGGGAAAAGAGACCCAGTACTTC. It encodes CASSLDLGTGGKETQYF.

In regard to this clone: Relative to the germline gene, one junction end is altered; a read error may explain this. J is TRBJ1-5 and V is TRBV2; 11 nucleotides match TRBD1. The CDR3 runs to 12 residues. In germline, CDR1 is SNHLY, CDR2 FYNNEI. As DNA, the CDR3 is TGTGCCAGCAGTGCCAGCCCGGGACAGGGGGATTTT. Amino acids: CASSASPGQGDF.

V usage is TRBV15 and J usage is TRBJ2-5; TRBD2 matches at 7 bases. The CDR3 sequence is 17 residues long. The V and J ends lost 1 base and 5 bases, in that order; junction bases with no gene match: 13. Germline V gene data show CDR1 as LNHNV and CDR2 as YYDKDF (reference sequence). In DNA, the CDR3 is TGTGCCACCAGCAGAGGGAAGGCCAGGGCGCGGGAGGAGACCCAGTACTTC. It translates to CATSRGKARAREETQYF.